This T cell receptor beta chain was obtained from a study of CD8 T cells in ankylosing spondylitis. Study conclusions and caveats: Characteristic, it appeared, of ankylosing spondylitis blood was a TCR beta motif of fewer than 10 highly homologous variants. Disease-associated clones were reportedly significantly overrepresented in matched ankylosing spondylitis synovial fluid.

For this clonotype: Its target is unknown.

As the method for making TCR beta libraries, quantitative 5'-RACE with molecular barcodes was used. A single record per CDR3 protein comes from TCRdb applying MiXCR to the 5' RACE reads. The data contain about 220,000 distinct CDR3 sequences, roughly 6.6% of them seen just once; the ten biggest clones take up 11% to 15%. Per germline, CDR1 SGHTA and CDR2 FQGTGA. This CDR3 is 16 amino acids long. J lost 7 bases, V lost 1 base, and 12 bases had no gene match. The chain is built from TRBV7-3 and TRBJ1-1, with TRBD1 identical over 7 bases. This clonotype originated in a male donor with ankylosing spondylitis. The sequenced sample was blood, either unsorted or a sorted T cell fraction (not recorded which). The CDR3 loop is CASSLIRGRGVSEAFF. CDR3 in DNA: TGTGCCAGCAGCTTAATACGGGGCAGGGGGGTTAGTGAAGCTTTCTTT.